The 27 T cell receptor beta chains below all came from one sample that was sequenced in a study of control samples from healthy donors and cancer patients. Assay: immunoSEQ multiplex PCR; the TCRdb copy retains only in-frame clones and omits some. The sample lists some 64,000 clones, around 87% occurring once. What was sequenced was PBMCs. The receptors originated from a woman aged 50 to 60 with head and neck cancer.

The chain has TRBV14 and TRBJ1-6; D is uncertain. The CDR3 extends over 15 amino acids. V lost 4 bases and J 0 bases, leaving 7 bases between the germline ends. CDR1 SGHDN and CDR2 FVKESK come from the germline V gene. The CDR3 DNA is TGTGCCAGCAGCCGGGGAGGCTCCTATAATTCACCCCTCCACTTT. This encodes CASSRGGSYNSPLHF. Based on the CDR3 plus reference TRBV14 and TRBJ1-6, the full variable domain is EAGVTQFPSHSVIEKGQTVTLRCDPISGHDNLYWYRRVMGKEIKFLLHFVKESKQDESGMPNNRFLAERTGGTYSTLKVQPAELEDSGVYFCASSRGGSYNSPLHFGNGTRLTVT.

The DNA of the CDR3 is TGTGCCAGCAGCTTATGGCTAGCGGGGGGGGCGTACGAGCAGTACTTC. Protein sequence: CASSLWLAGGAYEQYF. The chain is built from TRBV7-9 and TRBJ2-7; 12 bases fit TRBD2. The CDR3 is made up of 16 amino acids. The V and J ends lost 2 bases and 4 bases, in that order; junction bases with no gene match: 6. CDR1 and CDR2 from the germline V gene are SEHNR and FQNEAQ (reference sequence).

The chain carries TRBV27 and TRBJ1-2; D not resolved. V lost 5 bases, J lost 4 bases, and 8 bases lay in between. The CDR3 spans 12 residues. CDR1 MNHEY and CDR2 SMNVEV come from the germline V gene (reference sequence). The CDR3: CASSQDGYGYTF. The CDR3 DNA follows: TGTGCCAGCAGTCAGGACGGCTATGGCTACACCTTC.

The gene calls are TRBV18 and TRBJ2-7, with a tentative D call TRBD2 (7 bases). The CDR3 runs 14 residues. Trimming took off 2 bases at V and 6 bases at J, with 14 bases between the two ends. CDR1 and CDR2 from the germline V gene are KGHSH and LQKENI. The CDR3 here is CASSPARGGLEQYF. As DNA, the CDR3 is TGTGCCAGCTCACCAGCCAGGGGAGGGCTCGAGCAGTACTTC.

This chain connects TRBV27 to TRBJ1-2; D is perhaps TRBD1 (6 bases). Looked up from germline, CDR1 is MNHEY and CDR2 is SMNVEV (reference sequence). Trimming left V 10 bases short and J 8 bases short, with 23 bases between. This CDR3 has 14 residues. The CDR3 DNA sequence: TGTGCCACTGGAAGAGACGGCGGCAGGGGAGGCTACACCTTC. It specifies CATGRDGGRGGYTF.

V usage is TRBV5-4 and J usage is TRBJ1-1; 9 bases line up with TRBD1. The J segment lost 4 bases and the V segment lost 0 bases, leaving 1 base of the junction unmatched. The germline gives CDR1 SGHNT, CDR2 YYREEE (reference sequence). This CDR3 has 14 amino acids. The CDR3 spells CASSLEQGATEAFF. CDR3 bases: TGTGCCAGCAGCTTGGAACAGGGGGCCACTGAAGCTTTCTTT.

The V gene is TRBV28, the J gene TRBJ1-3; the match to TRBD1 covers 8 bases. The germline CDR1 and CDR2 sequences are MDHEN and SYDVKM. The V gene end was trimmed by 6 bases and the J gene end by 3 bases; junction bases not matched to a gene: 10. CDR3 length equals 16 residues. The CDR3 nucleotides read TGTGCCAGCAGCCCTGGACAGGGAACGCGTGGAAACACCATATATTTT. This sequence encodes CASSPGQGTRGNTIYF.

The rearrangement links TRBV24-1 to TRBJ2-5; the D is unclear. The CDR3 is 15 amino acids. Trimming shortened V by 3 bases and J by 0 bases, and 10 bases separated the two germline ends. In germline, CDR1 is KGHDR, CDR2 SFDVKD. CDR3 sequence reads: CATSDPTPNQETQYF. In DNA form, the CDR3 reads TGTGCCACCAGTGATCCGACACCTAACCAAGAGACCCAGTACTTC.

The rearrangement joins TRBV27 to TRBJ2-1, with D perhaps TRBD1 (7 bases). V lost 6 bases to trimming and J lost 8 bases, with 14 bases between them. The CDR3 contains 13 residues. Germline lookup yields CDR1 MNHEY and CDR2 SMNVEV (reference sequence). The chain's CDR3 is CASRRSRGDEQFF. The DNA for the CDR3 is TGTGCCAGCAGAAGATCCAGGGGGGATGAGCAGTTCTTC.

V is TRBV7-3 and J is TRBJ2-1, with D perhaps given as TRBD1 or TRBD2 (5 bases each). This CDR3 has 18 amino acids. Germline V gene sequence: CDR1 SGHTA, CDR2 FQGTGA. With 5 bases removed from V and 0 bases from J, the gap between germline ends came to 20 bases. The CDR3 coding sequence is TGTGCCAGCAGCCCCGGCAATTGGGGGTCGAGCTCCTACAATGAGCAGTTCTTC. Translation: CASSPGNWGSSSYNEQFF.

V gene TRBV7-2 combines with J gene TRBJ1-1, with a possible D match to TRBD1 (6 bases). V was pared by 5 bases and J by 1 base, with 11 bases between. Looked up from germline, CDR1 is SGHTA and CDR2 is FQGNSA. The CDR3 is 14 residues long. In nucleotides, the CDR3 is TGTGCCAGCAGCGCGGGACACGCGAACACTGAAGCTTTCTTT. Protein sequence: CASSAGHANTEAFF.

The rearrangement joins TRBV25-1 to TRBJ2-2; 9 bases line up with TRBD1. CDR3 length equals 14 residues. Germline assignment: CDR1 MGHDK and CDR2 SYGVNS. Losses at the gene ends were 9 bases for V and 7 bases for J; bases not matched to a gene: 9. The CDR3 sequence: CASSGTGWGGELFF. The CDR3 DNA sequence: TGTGCCAGTTCCGGGACAGGGTGGGGCGGGGAGCTGTTTTTT.

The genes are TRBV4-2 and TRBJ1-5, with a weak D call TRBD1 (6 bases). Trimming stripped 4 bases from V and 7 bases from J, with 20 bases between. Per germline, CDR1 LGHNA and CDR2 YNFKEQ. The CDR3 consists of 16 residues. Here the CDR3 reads CASSPLGWGAEQPQHF. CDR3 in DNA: TGTGCCAGCAGCCCCCTGGGGTGGGGGGCCGAACAGCCCCAGCATTTT.

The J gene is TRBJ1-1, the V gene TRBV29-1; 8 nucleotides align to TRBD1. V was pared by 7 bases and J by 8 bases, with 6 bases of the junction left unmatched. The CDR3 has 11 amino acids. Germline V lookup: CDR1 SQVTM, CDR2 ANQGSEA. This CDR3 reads CSARRQGEAFF. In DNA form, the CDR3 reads TGCAGCGCCCGAAGACAGGGGGAAGCTTTCTTT.

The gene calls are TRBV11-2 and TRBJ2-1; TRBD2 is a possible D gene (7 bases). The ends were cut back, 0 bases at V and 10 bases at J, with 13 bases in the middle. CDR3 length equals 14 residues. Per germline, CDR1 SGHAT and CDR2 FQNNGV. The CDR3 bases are TGTGCCAGCAGCTTAGATGGGGGGGCCGTGGAGCAGTTCTTC. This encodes CASSLDGGAVEQFF.

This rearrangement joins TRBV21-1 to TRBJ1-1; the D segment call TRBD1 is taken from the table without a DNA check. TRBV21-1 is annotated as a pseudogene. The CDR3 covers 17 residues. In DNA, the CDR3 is TGTGCCAGCACCCCCCAACGGACAGGGGGTTTAAACACTGAAGCTTTCTTT. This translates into CASTPQRTGGLNTEAFF.

For the CDR3, the DNA is TGCGCCAGCAGCCCCGGACAGAACTATGGCTACACCTTC. Amino acid sequence: CASSPGQNYGYTF. The chain carries TRBV4-1 and TRBJ1-2, with a tentative D call TRBD1 (6 bases). The CDR3 runs to 13 residues. V gave up 4 bases and J gave up 2 bases, with 8 bases separating them. Germline CDR1 MGHRA, CDR2 YSYEKL.

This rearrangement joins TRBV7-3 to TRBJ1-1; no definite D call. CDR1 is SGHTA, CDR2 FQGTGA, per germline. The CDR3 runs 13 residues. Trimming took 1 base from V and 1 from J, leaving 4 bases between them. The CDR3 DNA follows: TGTGCCAGCAGCTTAAGAGGGAACACTGAAGCTTTCTTT. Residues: CASSLRGNTEAFF.

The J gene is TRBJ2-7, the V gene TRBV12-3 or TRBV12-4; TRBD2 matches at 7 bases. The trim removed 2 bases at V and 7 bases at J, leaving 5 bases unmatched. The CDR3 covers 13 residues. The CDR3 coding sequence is TGTGCCAGCAGTTTATTGGAGGGAGGGGAGCAGTACTTC. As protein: CASSLLEGGEQYF.

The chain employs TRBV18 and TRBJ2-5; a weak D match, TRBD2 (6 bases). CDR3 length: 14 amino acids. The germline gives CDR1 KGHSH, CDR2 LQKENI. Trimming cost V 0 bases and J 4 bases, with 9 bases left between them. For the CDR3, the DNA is TGTGCCAGCTCACCACCGGAGGGCGGAGAGACCCAGTACTTC. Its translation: CASSPPEGGETQYF.

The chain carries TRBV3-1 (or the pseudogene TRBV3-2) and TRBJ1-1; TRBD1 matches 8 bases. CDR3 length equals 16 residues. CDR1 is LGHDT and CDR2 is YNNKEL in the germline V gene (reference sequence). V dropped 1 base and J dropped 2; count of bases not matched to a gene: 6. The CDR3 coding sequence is TGTGCCAGCAGCCAAGTTTCGGGACAGGCTAACACTGAAGCTTTCTTT. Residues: CASSQVSGQANTEAFF.

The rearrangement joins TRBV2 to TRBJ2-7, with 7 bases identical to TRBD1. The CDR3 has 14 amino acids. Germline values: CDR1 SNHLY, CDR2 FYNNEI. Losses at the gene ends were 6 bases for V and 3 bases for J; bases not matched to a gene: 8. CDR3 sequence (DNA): TGTGCCAGCAGATCGACAGGGAAGCTCTACGAGCAGTACTTC. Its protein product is CASRSTGKLYEQYF.

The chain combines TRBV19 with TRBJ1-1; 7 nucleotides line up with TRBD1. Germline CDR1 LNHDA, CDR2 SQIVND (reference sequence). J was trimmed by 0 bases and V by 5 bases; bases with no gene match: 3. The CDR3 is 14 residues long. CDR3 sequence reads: CASSWGQLNTEAFF. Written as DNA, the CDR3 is TGTGCCAGTAGTTGGGGACAGTTGAACACTGAAGCTTTCTTT.

CDR3 protein: CASSRDRGPLAELFF. Here the CDR3 DNA reads TGTGCCAGCAGCCGCGACAGGGGGCCCTTAGCGGAGCTGTTTTTT. The V call is TRBV7-3, the J call TRBJ2-2; 10 positions agree with TRBD1. The CDR3 consists of 15 residues. With V trimmed by 5 bases and J by 10 bases, 10 bases remained unmatched. The V gene's germline CDR1 is SGHTA and CDR2 FQGTGA.

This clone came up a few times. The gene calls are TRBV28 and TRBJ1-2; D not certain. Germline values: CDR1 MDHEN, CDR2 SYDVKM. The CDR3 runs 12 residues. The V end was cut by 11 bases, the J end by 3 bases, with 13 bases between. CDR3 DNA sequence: TGTGCCGCACAAGCCGAATACTATGGCTACACCTTC. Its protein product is CAAQAEYYGYTF.

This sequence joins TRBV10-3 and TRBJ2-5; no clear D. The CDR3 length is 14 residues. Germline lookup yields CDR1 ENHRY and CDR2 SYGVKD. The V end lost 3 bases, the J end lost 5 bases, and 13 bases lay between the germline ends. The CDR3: CAISDLLETETQYF. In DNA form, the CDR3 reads TGTGCCATCAGTGACCTTTTGGAGACGGAGACCCAGTACTTC.

CDR3 amino acids: CASSIGVMNTEAFF. CDR3 DNA sequence: TGTGCCAGTAGTATTGGGGTAATGAACACTGAAGCTTTCTTT. The chain carries TRBV19 and TRBJ1-1; D not certain. The V end was cut by 3 bases, the J end by 0 bases, with 8 bases between. The CDR3 runs 14 residues. The germline CDR1 and CDR2 sequences are LNHDA and SQIVND (reference sequence).